Listed below are T cell receptor beta chains from one sample, sequenced in a study of CD8+CD57+ T cells in acquired aplastic anemia. TCRdb called the reads again in MiXCR, with one record for every CDR3 protein. Here the sample spans under 200,000 distinct CDR3 sequences, 40% to 50% being singletons. Sequencing was done on a sample of sorted CD4+, CD8+, or CD8+CD57+ T cells (not recorded which) from PBMCs. These receptors were obtained from a human donor with aplastic anemia. CDR3s include the opening cysteine and the closing phenylalanine or tryptophan. The order of the fields is D gene, clone size, V gene, J gene, CDR3 DNA, CDR3 protein. D genes are given only for firm matches. The size field is filled for only some rows; it gives once, few, many or a size class.

TRBD1,many,TRBV13,TRBJ1-1,TGTGCCAGCAGCGAGCCGGGACAGGGTTACACTGAAGCTTTCTTT,CASSEPGQGYTEAFF
TRBD1,.,TRBV24-1,TRBJ2-1,TGTGCCGCCAGTGATTCGGGACAGGGGTTTGATGAGCAGTTCTTC,CAASDSGQGFDEQFF
.,.,TRBV29-1,TRBJ2-1,TGCAGCGTCTCACTACAGGGTTCCCTCTACAATGAGCAGTTCTTC,CSVSLQGSLYNEQFF
.,.,TRBV19,TRBJ2-1,TGTGCCAGCAGTTACCCAGGGCAGGGATACAATGAGCAGTTCTTC,CASSYPGQGYNEQFF
TRBD1,.,TRBV15,TRBJ2-7,TGTGCCACCAGCAGAGATAACAGGGGGCGCGGGCAGTACTTC,CATSRDNRGRGQYF
.,many,TRBV15,TRBJ1-2,TGTGCCACCAGCAGCCCCAGGAGGGGTTCCCTCTATGGCTACACCTTC,CATSSPRRGSLYGYTF
TRBD2,.,TRBV6-2/TRBV6-3,TRBJ2-1,TGTGCCAGCGGAAGAGCGGGGGGCAACTACAATGAGCAGTTCTTC,CASGRAGGNYNEQFF
.,many,TRBV5-1,TRBJ2-7,TGCGCCAGCAGCTCCACCCCAGACAGAAGCTACGAGCAGTACTTC,CASSSTPDRSYEQYF
.,.,TRBV2,TRBJ2-5,TGTGCCAGCAGGGGCAGGGTGGAGACCCAGTACTTC,CASRGRVETQYF
.,few,TRBV27,TRBJ2-7,TGTGCCAGCAGTTTATCGTCGGGAGAAGTACCCTACGAGCAGTACTTC,CASSLSSGEVPYEQYF
.,many,TRBV6-1,TRBJ2-7,TGTGCCACCCGTCGGGGGCAATCCTACGAGCAGTACTTC,CATRRGQSYEQYF
.,.,TRBV15,TRBJ2-7,TGTGCCACCAGCAGAGATTTGGGCCTTAACAAGTACGAGCAGTACTTC,CATSRDLGLNKYEQYF
.,.,TRBV6-5,TRBJ2-5,TGTGCCAGCAGTTGCTCGGTGGCAGTACAAGAGACCCAGTACTTC,CASSCSVAVQETQYF
TRBD2,many,TRBV6-5,TRBJ2-5,TGTGCCAGCAGAGGACTAGCGGAAGAGACCCAGTACTTC,CASRGLAEETQYF
TRBD2,many,TRBV4-1,TRBJ2-7,TGCGCCAGCAGCCAATTGACTAGCGGGAGTTTATACGAGCAGTACTTC,CASSQLTSGSLYEQYF
.,few,TRBV19,TRBJ2-7,TGTGCCAGTAGTATCGGAACAGGTACCTACGAGCAGTACTTC,CASSIGTGTYEQYF
TRBD2,few,TRBV7-6,TRBJ2-1,TGTGCCAGCAGCTTAGGGCTAGCGGGAGTTGATGAGCAGTTCTTC,CASSLGLAGVDEQFF
.,few,TRBV24-1,TRBJ2-7,TGTGCCACCAGTGATACGGGCAGAGAGCAGTACTTC,CATSDTGREQYF
.,once,TRBV20-1,TRBJ2-7,TGCAGTGCTAGGCCCGCGGAGGGCAGAGCGTACTTC,CSARPAEGRAYF
.,.,TRBV9,TRBJ1-1,TGTGCCAGCAGCGGGCGGGCCTTCGACACTGAAGCTTTCTTT,CASSGRAFDTEAFF
TRBD1,.,TRBV2,TRBJ2-7,TGTGCCAGCGGCACCACGACAGGGGGCGACTACGAGCAGTACTTC,CASGTTTGGDYEQYF
TRBD1,.,TRBV10-2,TRBJ1-6,TGCGCCAGCAGTCCTCTCCGACAGGGATTGACTTCACCCCTCCACTTT,CASSPLRQGLTSPLHF
.,.,TRBV2,TRBJ2-2,TGTGCCAGCAGTGAGGGGCAGGGAAACACCGGGGAGCTGTTTTTT,CASSEGQGNTGELFF
.,many,TRBV12-3/TRBV12-4,TRBJ2-3,TGTGCCAGCAGTTCCCTCGTTAGAGCGGAGGGGGCAGATACGCAGTATTTT,CASSSLVRAEGADTQYF
TRBD1,.,TRBV29-1,TRBJ2-1,TGCAGCGTTGCAGGGGGCCTTTACAATGAGCAGTTCTTC,CSVAGGLYNEQFF
.,once,TRBV11-1,TRBJ2-5,TGTGCCAGCAGCTTTGGACCCTCCCCCCAGGAGACCCAGTACTTC,CASSFGPSPQETQYF